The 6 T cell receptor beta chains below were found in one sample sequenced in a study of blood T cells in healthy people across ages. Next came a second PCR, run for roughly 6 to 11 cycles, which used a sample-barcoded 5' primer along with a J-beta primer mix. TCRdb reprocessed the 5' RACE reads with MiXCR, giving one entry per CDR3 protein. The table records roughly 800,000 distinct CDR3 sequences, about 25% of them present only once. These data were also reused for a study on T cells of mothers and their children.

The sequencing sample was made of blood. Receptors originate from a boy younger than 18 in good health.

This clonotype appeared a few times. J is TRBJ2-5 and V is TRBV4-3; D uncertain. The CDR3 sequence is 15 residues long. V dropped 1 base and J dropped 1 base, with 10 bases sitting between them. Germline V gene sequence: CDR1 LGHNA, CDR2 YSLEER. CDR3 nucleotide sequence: TGCGCCAGCAGCCAAGCAGAAGCCCCCCAAGAGACCCAGTACTTC. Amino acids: CASSQAEAPQETQYF.

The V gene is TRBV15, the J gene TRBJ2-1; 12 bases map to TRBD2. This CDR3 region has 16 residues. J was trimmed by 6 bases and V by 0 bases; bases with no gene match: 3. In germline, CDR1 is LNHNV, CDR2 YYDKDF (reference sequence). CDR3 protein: CATSRDRLAGVNEQFF. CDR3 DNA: TGTGCCACCAGCAGAGATCGACTAGCGGGAGTCAATGAGCAGTTCTTC.

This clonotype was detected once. As DNA, the CDR3 is TGCGCCAGCAGCCAAAGACAGGATTACAATGAGCAGTTCTTC. Amino acids: CASSQRQDYNEQFF. The chain joins TRBV4-3 to TRBJ2-1, with a tentative D call TRBD1 (6 bases). The CDR3 loop spans 14 amino acids. Trimming cost V 2 bases and J 4 bases, with 9 bases left between them. Germline V lookup: CDR1 LGHNA, CDR2 YSLEER.

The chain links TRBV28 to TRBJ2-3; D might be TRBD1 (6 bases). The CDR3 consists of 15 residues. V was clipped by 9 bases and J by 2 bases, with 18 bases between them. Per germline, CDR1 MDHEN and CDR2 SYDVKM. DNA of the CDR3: TGTGCCAGTCATGACCGGGACAAACTCACAGATACGCAGTATTTT. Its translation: CASHDRDKLTDTQYF.

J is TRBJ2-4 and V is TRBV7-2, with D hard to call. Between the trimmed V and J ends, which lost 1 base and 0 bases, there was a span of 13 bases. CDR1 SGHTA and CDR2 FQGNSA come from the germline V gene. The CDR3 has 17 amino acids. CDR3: CASSLGLGTLAKNIQYF. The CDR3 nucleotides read TGTGCCAGCAGCTTAGGTCTGGGAACACTAGCCAAAAACATTCAGTACTTC.

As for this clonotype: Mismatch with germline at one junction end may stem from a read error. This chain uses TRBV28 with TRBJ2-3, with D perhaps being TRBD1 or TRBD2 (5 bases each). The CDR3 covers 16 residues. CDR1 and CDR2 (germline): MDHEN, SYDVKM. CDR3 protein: CAGSLTVRDLTDTQYF. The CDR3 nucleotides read TGTGCCGGCAGTTTGACGGTCAGGGACCTCACAGATACGCAGTATTTT.